The TCR beta chain under discussion was sequenced for a study of T-cell reconstitution after alpha-beta-depleted transplantation in children. This clonotype was found many times. As it was prepared, the TCRbeta library received unique molecular identifiers. Each CDR3 protein is one row after TCRdb ran MiXCR on the PCR reads. The sample lists approximately 93,000 distinct CDR3 sequences, approximately 8.4% occurring once. This TCR derives from a human donor who donated a stem cell graft to a child with congenital amegakaryocytic thrombocytopenia. Specimen: PBMCs from the stem cell graft donor, collected from the stem cell graft.

The CDR3 nucleotides are TGTGCCACCAGCCCCCCTCGGGCTATGGCCGGGGAGCTGTTTTTT. Protein sequence: CATSPPRAMAGELFF. The chain is built from TRBV15 and TRBJ2-2; D not certain. The CDR3 contains 15 residues. Trimming pared 5 bases from V and 6 bases from J, leaving 16 bases between. The germline CDR1 and CDR2 sequences are LNHNV and YYDKDF (reference sequence).